The 4 T cell receptor beta chains below were found in one sample sequenced in a study of blood T cell repertoires in COVID-19. Repertoires were generated with immunoSEQ multiplex PCR, while TCRdb's copy carries only in-frame clones and drops some. The table shows about 99,000 clones, with 84% occurring only once. Sequencing was performed on peripheral blood. Receptor source: a man between 65 and 85 years old with active or convalescent COVID-19.

The chain combines TRBV19 with TRBJ2-3; 9 nucleotides align to TRBD2. J gave up 0 bases and V 9 bases, and 7 bases lay outside the gene matches. Germline V CDR1 and CDR2: LNHDA, SQIVND (reference sequence). CDR3 size: 15 residues. CDR3 DNA sequence: TGTGCCAGCCAGAAGCGGGGGGCGAGCACAGATACGCAGTATTTT. As protein: CASQKRGASTDTQYF.

The rearrangement uses TRBV7-3 and TRBJ2-3; D perhaps matches TRBD1 (5 bases). CDR1 is SGHTA and CDR2 is FQGTGA in the germline V gene. V was cut by 2 bases and J by 1 base, with 7 bases left in between. The CDR3 sequence is 14 residues long. The chain's CDR3 is CASSLDSGTDTQYF. Here the CDR3 DNA reads TGTGCCAGCAGCTTAGACAGCGGCACAGATACGCAGTATTTT.

The V and J genes are TRBV5-6 and TRBJ2-3; 7 nucleotides align to TRBD2. Germline CDR1 reads SGHDT; CDR2 reads YYEEEE. The CDR3 contains 15 residues. J lost 2 bases, V lost 0 bases, and 3 bases had no gene match. The CDR3 nucleotides are TGTGCCAGCAGCTTGGCACTAGCGACCACAGATACGCAGTATTTT. Protein sequence: CASSLALATTDTQYF.

This clone was seen a few times. The gene calls are TRBV5-8 and TRBJ1-4; 8 bases are shared with TRBD1. Trimming took 4 bases from V and 10 from J; bases not matched to a gene: 9. CDR1 SGHTS and CDR2 YDEGEE come from the germline V gene. There are 14 residues in the CDR3. The CDR3 protein is CASSRSGQGGKLFF. The DNA of the CDR3 is TGTGCCAGCAGCCGCTCCGGACAGGGAGGAAAACTGTTTTTT.